This section outlines one T cell receptor (beta chain) sequence together with its context. These data are taken from a study of blood T cell repertoires in COVID-19. V was clipped by 5 bases and J by 2 bases, with 23 bases between them. Germline CDR1 reads SGDLS; CDR2 reads YYNGEE. The CDR3 length is 17 residues. In the original processing: The authors estimated nucleated cell counts from reference gene primer amplification. The method was immunoSEQ multiplex PCR; TCRdb's version includes in-frame clones alone and lacks a portion of them. The D gene and trimming were derived from the DNA, and the V and J assignments and clone size from that table. The sample gives 80,000 to 100,000 clones, over 80% of which show up once; about 1.7% is in the top ten.

V usage is TRBV9 and J usage is TRBJ2-7, with D uncertain. This TCR was recovered from a human donor with active COVID-19. The donor label of this sample is uncertain. The material sequenced was peripheral blood. CDR3 in DNA: TGTGCCAGCAGAATTCATCGGAGACCGAGCCCGACCTACGAGCAGTACTTC. Protein: CASRIHRRPSPTYEQYF.